These 27 T cell receptor beta chains share one sample of origin, sequenced in a study of shared clonotypes between healthy human individuals. Sequencing used immunoSEQ multiplex PCR; TCRdb keeps in-frame clones, though not all of them. The sample yields about 470,000 clones, 75% to 85% seen once. Sequenced material: PBMCs. These receptors were obtained from a middle-aged woman in good health. Some clones in this sample may be carry-over from other donors' samples.

The chain is built from TRBV5-1 and TRBJ2-1, with TRBD1 matching over 7 bases. Germline-derived CDR1 and CDR2 are SGHRS and YFSETQ. J lost 3 bases, V lost 0 bases, and 3 bases had no gene match. The CDR3 covers 15 residues. The CDR3 nucleotides read TGCGCCAGCAGCTTGGGGGGACAGAACTACAATGAGCAGTTCTTC. It translates to CASSLGGQNYNEQFF.

This chain links TRBV15 with TRBJ2-1; the D is unclear. V was shortened by 1 base and J by 3 bases, with 7 bases between the two germline ends. In germline, CDR1 is LNHNV, CDR2 YYDKDF (reference sequence). CDR3 length: 14 residues. The CDR3 DNA reads as TGTGCCACCAGCAGAGGGCGGAACTACAATGAGCAGTTCTTC. It specifies CATSRGRNYNEQFF.

The V and J genes are TRBV28 and TRBJ2-1; 8 positions agree with TRBD2. Germline CDR1 MDHEN, CDR2 SYDVKM. The CDR3 is 15 residues long. V gave up 6 bases and J gave up 6 bases; unmatched junction bases: 10. CDR3 DNA sequence: TGTGCCAGCAGCCGCACTAGCGGTTCCCTCAATGAGCAGTTCTTC. It codes for CASSRTSGSLNEQFF.

This clone was recorded a few times. The chain has TRBV27 and TRBJ2-7, with 7 bases lining up with TRBD1. V gave up 2 bases and J gave up 2 bases; unmatched junction bases: 6. The CDR3 spans 15 residues. Germline values: CDR1 MNHEY, CDR2 SMNVEV (reference sequence). The CDR3 coding sequence is TGTGCCAGCAGTTTACACAGGGGATCCACCTACGAGCAGTACTTC. It codes for CASSLHRGSTYEQYF.

The chain is built from TRBV9 and TRBJ2-7; unclear D gene. V was clipped by 4 bases and J by 5 bases, with 13 bases between them. The CDR3 has 13 residues. Germline V lookup: CDR1 SGDLS, CDR2 YYNGEE. Here the CDR3 reads CASSPNLQNEQYF. The CDR3 coding sequence is TGTGCCAGCAGCCCCAACTTACAGAACGAGCAGTACTTC.

This clone was recorded a few times. The chain has TRBV25-1 and TRBJ2-1, with 7 bases lining up with TRBD2. From germline, CDR1 is MGHDK and CDR2 SYGVNS. The CDR3 totals 14 residues. V was pared by 6 bases and J by 9 bases, with 11 bases of the junction left unmatched. CDR3 DNA sequence: TGTGCCAGCAGCCTAGCTGGGAGGGAGGGTGAGCAGTTCTTC. It encodes CASSLAGREGEQFF.

This chain joins TRBV2 and TRBJ1-5; D is possibly TRBD1 (6 bases). This CDR3 is built from 15 residues. With 1 base removed from V and 4 bases from J, the gap between germline ends came to 11 bases. CDR1 and CDR2 (germline): SNHLY, FYNNEI. The CDR3 sequence: CASSEVGTRNQPQHF. The CDR3 region has the DNA TGTGCCAGCAGTGAAGTCGGGACAAGAAATCAGCCCCAGCATTTT.

The V call is TRBV5-1, the J call TRBJ2-3; D may match TRBD1 or TRBD2 (5 bases each). The germline V gene encodes CDR1 SGHRS and CDR2 YFSETQ. V was pared by 4 bases and J by 5 bases, with 14 bases between. The length of the CDR3 is 14 residues. The chain's CDR3 is CASSPGTTGDTQYF. As DNA, the CDR3 is TGCGCCAGCAGCCCCGGGACCACGGGAGATACGCAGTATTTT. Combining the CDR3 with reference TRBV5-1 and TRBJ2-3 gives the whole variable domain KAGVTQTPRYLIKTRGQQVTLSCSPISGHRSVSWYQQTPGQGLQFLFEYFSETQRNKGNFPGRFSGRQFSNSRSEMNVSTLELGDSALYLCASSPGTTGDTQYFGPGTRLTVL.

V and J are TRBV30 and TRBJ1-5; D not certain. Germline V gives CDR1 GTSNPN, CDR2 SVGIG (reference sequence). The V end lost 0 bases, the J end lost 3 bases, and 6 bases lay between the germline ends. This CDR3 has 13 amino acids. The CDR3 coding sequence is TGTGCCTGGAGTGTACGGGTCAATCAGCCCCAGCATTTT. Translation: CAWSVRVNQPQHF.

V and J are TRBV5-1 and TRBJ2-3; 14 nucleotides match TRBD2. The CDR3 has 16 residues. J was trimmed by 4 bases and V by 4 bases; bases with no gene match: 5. Germline lookup yields CDR1 SGHRS and CDR2 YFSETQ. The CDR3 bases are TGCGCCAGCAGCATAGGGACTAGCGGGAGTGCAGATACGCAGTATTTT. Its protein is CASSIGTSGSADTQYF. The full variable domain, completed using reference TRBV5-1 and TRBJ2-3, is KAGVTQTPRYLIKTRGQQVTLSCSPISGHRSVSWYQQTPGQGLQFLFEYFSETQRNKGNFPGRFSGRQFSNSRSEMNVSTLELGDSALYLCASSIGTSGSADTQYFGPGTRLTVL.

This chain connects TRBV28 to TRBJ1-1; D is unclear. V shed 4 bases and J shed 1 base, with 10 bases lying between them. The CDR3 consists of 14 residues. CDR1 MDHEN and CDR2 SYDVKM come from the germline V gene. The CDR3 here is CASSSWSGNTEAFF. For the CDR3, the DNA is TGTGCCAGCAGTTCTTGGAGCGGGAACACTGAAGCTTTCTTT. Filled out from reference TRBV28 and TRBJ1-1, the complete variable domain reads DVKVTQSSRYLVKRTGEKVFLECVQDMDHENMFWYRQDPGLGLRLIYFSYDVKMKEKGDIPEGYSVSREKKERFSLILESASTNQTSMYLCASSSWSGNTEAFFGQGTRLTVV.

The chain employs TRBV10-3 and TRBJ1-2, with 8 positions matching TRBD1. Losses at the gene ends were 2 bases for V and 8 bases for J; bases not matched to a gene: 4. CDR1 and CDR2 from the germline V gene are ENHRY and SYGVKD. The CDR3 sequence is 13 residues long. CDR3 nucleotides: TGTGCCATCAGTGAGGAGACAGGGGTCGGCTACACCTTC. Protein: CAISEETGVGYTF.

The V call is TRBV19, the J call TRBJ1-2; TRBD1 might be the D (5 bases). Per the germline V gene, CDR1 is LNHDA and CDR2 is SQIVND (reference sequence). V was cut by 6 bases and J by 3 bases, with 17 bases left in between. The length of the CDR3 is 15 residues. The CDR3 protein is CASRGDGPFYYGYTF. Here the CDR3 DNA reads TGTGCCAGTAGGGGGGACGGACCTTTTTACTATGGCTACACCTTC.

J is TRBJ2-7 and V is TRBV30, with D hard to call. The CDR3 sequence is 13 residues long. The V end was cut by 1 base, the J end by 2 bases, with 9 bases between. Germline loops: CDR1 GTSNPN, CDR2 SVGIG (reference sequence). CDR3 nucleotides: TGTGCCTGGAGTGCCCTGATAGCCTACGAGCAGTACTTC. This encodes CAWSALIAYEQYF.

A word on this clone: Other DNA variants within this sample encode the same CDR3. The chain combines TRBV2 with TRBJ2-2, with D possibly called TRBD1 or TRBD2 (5 bases each). Germline lookup yields CDR1 SNHLY and CDR2 FYNNEI. The length of the CDR3 is 16 residues. The ends were cut back, 8 bases at V and 4 bases at J, with 20 bases in the middle. CDR3 DNA: TGTGCCAGCTCCGGGACGAGGGTCGGTCTCACCGGGGAGCTGTTTTTT. It is translated as CASSGTRVGLTGELFF.

The rearrangement joins TRBV29-1 to TRBJ2-5; TRBD1 matches at 8 bases. This CDR3 spans 14 amino acids. With 6 bases clipped from V and 3 bases from J, the junction kept 9 bases outside the gene matches. Germline CDR1 and CDR2: SQVTM and ANQGSEA. Here the CDR3 DNA reads TGCAGCGTGGCCCGGGACAGGTCTGAAGAGACCCAGTACTTC. This encodes CSVARDRSEETQYF.

This sequence joins TRBV27 and TRBJ1-5, with no clear D. The CDR3 has 14 residues. CDR1 and CDR2 (germline): MNHEY, SMNVEV (reference sequence). Trimming pared 6 bases from V and 0 bases from J, leaving 9 bases between. CDR3 sequence (DNA): TGTGCCAGCAGCCGACGGTATAGCAATCAGCCCCAGCATTTT. Translating it yields CASSRRYSNQPQHF.

The gene calls are TRBV29-1 and TRBJ1-1, with 7 positions matching TRBD1. Per germline, CDR1 SQVTM and CDR2 ANQGSEA. The CDR3 spans 14 residues. J gave up 1 base and V 6 bases, and 8 bases lay outside the gene matches. Here the CDR3 DNA reads TGCAGCGTAGCCGGGACAGTGGGGAACACTGAAGCTTTCTTT. It codes for CSVAGTVGNTEAFF.

The genes are TRBV2 and TRBJ2-4; D is possibly TRBD1 (6 bases). Germline CDR1 and CDR2: SNHLY and FYNNEI. Deletions cut 5 bases from V and 7 bases from J, with 9 bases between. The CDR3 consists of 12 residues. CDR3 residues: CASSWDTNIQYF. The CDR3 region has the DNA TGTGCCAGCAGTTGGGACACTAACATTCAGTACTTC.

This rearrangement joins TRBV28 to TRBJ2-3; TRBD1 might be the D (5 bases). CDR1 MDHEN and CDR2 SYDVKM come from the germline V gene. V lost 5 bases to trimming and J lost 0 bases, with 15 bases between them. This CDR3 comprises 16 residues. CDR3 sequence reads: CASSPIPSGSTDTQYF. The CDR3 nucleotides are TGTGCCAGCAGTCCTATTCCATCAGGGAGCACAGATACGCAGTATTTT. Using reference TRBV28 and TRBJ2-3 for the parts outside the CDR3, the full variable domain is DVKVTQSSRYLVKRTGEKVFLECVQDMDHENMFWYRQDPGLGLRLIYFSYDVKMKEKGDIPEGYSVSREKKERFSLILESASTNQTSMYLCASSPIPSGSTDTQYFGPGTRLTVL.

The chain combines TRBV10-3 with TRBJ2-1; 9 bases map to TRBD2. Trimming removed 2 bases from V and 7 bases from J; junction bases left unmatched: 3. Germline values: CDR1 ENHRY, CDR2 SYGVKD. The CDR3 runs to 14 residues. The CDR3: CAISESLAGNEQFF. The CDR3 region has the DNA TGTGCCATCAGTGAGAGTCTAGCGGGAAATGAGCAGTTCTTC.

The CDR3 bases are TGTGCCAGCAGCTCGCCGGGACGGTTTAATGAAAAACTGTTTTTT. Its protein product is CASSSPGRFNEKLFF. The chain has TRBV7-9 and TRBJ1-4; D is possibly TRBD1 (5 bases). The V end was cut by 4 bases, the J end by 4 bases, with 13 bases between. Per the germline V gene, CDR1 is SEHNR and CDR2 is FQNEAQ (reference sequence). This CDR3 region has 15 residues. Full variable domain (rest looked up from reference TRBV7-9 and TRBJ1-4): DTGVSQNPRHKITKRGQNVTFRCDPISEHNRLYWYRQTLGQGPEFLTYFQNEAQLEKSRLLSDRFSAERPKGSFSTLEIQRTEQGDSAMYLCASSSPGRFNEKLFFGSGTQLSVL.

V is TRBV7-6 and J is TRBJ2-2; D possibly corresponds to TRBD2 (6 bases). This CDR3 spans 13 amino acids. Germline loops: CDR1 SGHVS, CDR2 FNYEAQ. Trimming took 5 bases from V and 6 from J, leaving 10 bases between them. In nucleotides, the CDR3 is TGTGCCAGCAGCCCGACGGGGGCCGGGGAGCTGTTTTTT. It yields the protein CASSPTGAGELFF.

V and J are TRBV19 and TRBJ1-4; D gene ambiguous. CDR3 length equals 16 residues. Germline assignment: CDR1 LNHDA and CDR2 SQIVND (reference sequence). The V end lost 7 bases, the J end lost 7 bases, and 22 bases lay between the germline ends. CDR3 sequence reads: CASTPGLRQPGEKLFF. The CDR3 DNA follows: TGTGCCAGTACTCCGGGTCTCCGGCAGCCGGGTGAAAAACTGTTTTTT. The full variable domain, completed using reference TRBV19 and TRBJ1-4, is DGGITQSPKYLFRKEGQNVTLSCEQNLNHDAMYWYRQDPGQGLRLIYYSQIVNDFQKGDIAEGYSVSREKKESFPLTVTSAQKNPTAFYLCASTPGLRQPGEKLFFGSGTQLSVL.

The V gene is TRBV5-5, the J gene TRBJ2-3; 9 bases map to TRBD1. V lost 0 bases, J lost 2 bases, and 1 base stayed unmatched. Germline CDR1 SGHKS, CDR2 YYEKEE (reference sequence). This CDR3 spans 15 amino acids. The CDR3 DNA sequence: TGTGCCAGCAGCTTGGGGACAGGGGACACAGATACGCAGTATTTT. Protein: CASSLGTGDTDTQYF. Combining the CDR3 with reference TRBV5-5 and TRBJ2-3 gives the whole variable domain DAGVTQSPTHLIKTRGQQVTLRCSPISGHKSVSWYQQVLGQGPQFIFQYYEKEERGRGNFPDRFSARQFPNYSSELNVNALLLGDSALYLCASSLGTGDTDTQYFGPGTRLTVL.

This clone has just a few counts. CDR3 sequence (DNA): TGTGCCAGCAGCTTAGACGGTTTGCAGCCCCAGCATTTT. This encodes CASSLDGLQPQHF. V is TRBV7-2 and J is TRBJ1-5; D unclear. The CDR3 spans 13 residues. Between the trimmed V and J ends, which lost 1 base and 7 bases, there was a span of 8 bases. Germline CDR1 SGHTA, CDR2 FQGNSA.

J is TRBJ2-2 and V is TRBV10-3, with D possibly TRBD2 on 6 matching bases. The CDR3 sequence is 14 residues long. V was trimmed by 8 bases and J by 5 bases, leaving 15 bases between them. Germline lookup yields CDR1 ENHRY and CDR2 SYGVKD. CDR3 sequence reads: CAIAAPGVTGELFF. The CDR3, as DNA: TGTGCCATCGCGGCTCCGGGGGTTACCGGGGAGCTGTTTTTT.